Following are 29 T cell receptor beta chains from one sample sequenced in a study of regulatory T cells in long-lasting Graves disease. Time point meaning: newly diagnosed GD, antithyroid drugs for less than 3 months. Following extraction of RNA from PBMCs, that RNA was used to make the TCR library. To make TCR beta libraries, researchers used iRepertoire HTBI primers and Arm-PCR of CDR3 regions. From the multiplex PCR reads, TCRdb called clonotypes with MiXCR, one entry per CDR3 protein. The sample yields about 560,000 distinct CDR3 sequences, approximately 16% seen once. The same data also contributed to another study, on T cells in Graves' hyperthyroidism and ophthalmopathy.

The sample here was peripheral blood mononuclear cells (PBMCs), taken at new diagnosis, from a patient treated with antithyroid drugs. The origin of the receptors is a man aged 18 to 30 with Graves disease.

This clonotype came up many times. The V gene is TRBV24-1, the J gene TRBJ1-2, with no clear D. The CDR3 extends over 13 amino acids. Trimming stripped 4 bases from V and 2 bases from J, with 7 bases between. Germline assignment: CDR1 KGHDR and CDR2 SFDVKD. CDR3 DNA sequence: TGTGCCACCAGTGAGGGCAAGAACTATGGCTACACCTTC. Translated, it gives CATSEGKNYGYTF.

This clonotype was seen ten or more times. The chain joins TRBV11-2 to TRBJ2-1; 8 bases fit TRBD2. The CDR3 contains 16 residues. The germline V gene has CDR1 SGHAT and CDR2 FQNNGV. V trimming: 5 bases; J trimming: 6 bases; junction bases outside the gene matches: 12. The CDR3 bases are TGTGCCAGCAGCCCCGAGGTGGGACTAGTCTCCAATGAGCAGTTCTTC. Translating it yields CASSPEVGLVSNEQFF.

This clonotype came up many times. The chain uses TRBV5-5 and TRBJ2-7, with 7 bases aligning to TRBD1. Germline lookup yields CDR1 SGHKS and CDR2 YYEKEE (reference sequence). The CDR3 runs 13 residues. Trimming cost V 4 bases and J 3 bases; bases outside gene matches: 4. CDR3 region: CASSDRAVYEQYF. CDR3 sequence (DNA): TGTGCCAGCAGCGACAGGGCAGTCTACGAGCAGTACTTC.

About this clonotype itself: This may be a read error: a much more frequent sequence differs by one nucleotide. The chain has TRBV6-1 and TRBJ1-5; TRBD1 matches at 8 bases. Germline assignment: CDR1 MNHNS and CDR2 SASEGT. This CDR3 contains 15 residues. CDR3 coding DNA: TGTGCCAGCACCGATCGGACAGGGAGCAATCAGTCCCAGCATTTT. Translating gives CASTDRTGSNQSQHF.

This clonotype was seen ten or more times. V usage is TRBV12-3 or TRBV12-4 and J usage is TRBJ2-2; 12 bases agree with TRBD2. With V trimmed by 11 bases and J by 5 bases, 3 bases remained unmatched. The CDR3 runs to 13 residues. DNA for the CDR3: TGTGCCGCCGGGACTAGCGGGACCGGGGAGCTGTTTTTT. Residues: CAAGTSGTGELFF.

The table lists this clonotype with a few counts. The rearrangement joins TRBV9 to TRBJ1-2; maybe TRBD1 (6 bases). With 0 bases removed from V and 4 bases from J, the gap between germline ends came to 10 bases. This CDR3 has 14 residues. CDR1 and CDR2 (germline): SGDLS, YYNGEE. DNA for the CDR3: TGTGCCAGCAGCGTAGATGGGGGCATCTATGGCTACACCTTC. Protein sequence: CASSVDGGIYGYTF.

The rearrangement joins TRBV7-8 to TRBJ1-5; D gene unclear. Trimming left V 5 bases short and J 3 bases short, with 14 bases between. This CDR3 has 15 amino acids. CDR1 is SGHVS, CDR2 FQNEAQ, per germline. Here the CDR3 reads CASSQKRGFNQPQHF. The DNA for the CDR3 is TGTGCCAGCAGCCAAAAGCGAGGATTCAATCAGCCCCAGCATTTT.

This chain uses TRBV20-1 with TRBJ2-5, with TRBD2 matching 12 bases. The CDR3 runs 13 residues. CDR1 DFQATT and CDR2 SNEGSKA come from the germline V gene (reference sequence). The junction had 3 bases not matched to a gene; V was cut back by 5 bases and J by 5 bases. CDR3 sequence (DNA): TGCAGTGCTCAGACTAGCGGGAGTGAGACCCAGTACTTC. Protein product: CSAQTSGSETQYF.

Here the CDR3 DNA reads TGTGCCAGCAGCTTCACTAGCTACGAGCAGTACTTC. It codes for CASSFTSYEQYF. The chain carries TRBV7-2 and TRBJ2-7; a possible D gene is TRBD2 (5 bases). Germline CDR1 reads SGHTA; CDR2 reads FQGNSA. Trimming removed 3 bases from V and 3 bases from J, with 6 bases in between. The CDR3 has 12 residues.

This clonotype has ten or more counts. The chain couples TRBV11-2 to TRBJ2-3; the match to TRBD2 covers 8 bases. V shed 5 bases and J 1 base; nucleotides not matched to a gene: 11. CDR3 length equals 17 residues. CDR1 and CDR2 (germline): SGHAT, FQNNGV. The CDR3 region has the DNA TGTGCCAGCAGCCCCGGATATAGCGGGGCACGCACAGATACGCAGTATTTT. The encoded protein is CASSPGYSGARTDTQYF.

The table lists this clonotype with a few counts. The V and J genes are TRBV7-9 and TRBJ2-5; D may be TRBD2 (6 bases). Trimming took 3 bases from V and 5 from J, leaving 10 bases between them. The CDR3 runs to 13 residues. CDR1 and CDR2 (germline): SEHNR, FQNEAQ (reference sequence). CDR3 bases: TGTGCCAGCAGCTTCGCGGGGTGGGAGACCCAGTACTTC. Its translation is CASSFAGWETQYF.

The CDR3 DNA is TGTGCCAGCAGCTTACGGACTAGCGAGAACAATGAGCAGTTCTTC. Encoded protein: CASSLRTSENNEQFF. This chain joins TRBV7-3 and TRBJ2-1; TRBD2 matches 9 bases. With V trimmed by 2 bases and J by 5 bases, 4 bases remained unmatched. Germline V gene sequence: CDR1 SGHTA, CDR2 FQGTGA. The CDR3 covers 15 residues. The whole variable domain, filled in from reference TRBV7-3 and TRBJ2-1, reads GAGVSQTPSNKVTEKGKYVELRCDPISGHTALYWYRQSLGQGPEFLIYFQGTGAADDSGLPNDRFFAVRPEGSVSTLKIQRTERGDSAVYLCASSLRTSENNEQFFGPGTRLTVL.

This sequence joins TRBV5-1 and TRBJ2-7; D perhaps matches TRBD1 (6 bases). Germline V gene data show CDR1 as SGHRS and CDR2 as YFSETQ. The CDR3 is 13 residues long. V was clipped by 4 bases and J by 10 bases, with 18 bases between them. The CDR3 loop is CASSPTGTLGQYF. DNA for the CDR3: TGCGCCAGCAGCCCGACAGGCACCCTCGGACAGTACTTC.

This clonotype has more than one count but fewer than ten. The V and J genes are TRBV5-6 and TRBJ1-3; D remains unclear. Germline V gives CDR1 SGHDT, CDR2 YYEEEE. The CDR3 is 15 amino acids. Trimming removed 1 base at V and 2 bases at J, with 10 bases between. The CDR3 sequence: CASSLTAGAGNTIYF. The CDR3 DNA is TGTGCCAGCAGCTTGACCGCAGGCGCTGGAAACACCATATATTTT.

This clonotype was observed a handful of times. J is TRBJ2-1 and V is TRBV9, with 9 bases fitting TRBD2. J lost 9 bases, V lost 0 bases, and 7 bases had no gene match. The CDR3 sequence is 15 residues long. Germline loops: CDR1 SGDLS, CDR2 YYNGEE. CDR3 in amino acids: CASSVGGSGRSEQFF. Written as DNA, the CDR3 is TGTGCCAGCAGCGTAGGTGGTAGCGGGAGAAGTGAGCAGTTCTTC.

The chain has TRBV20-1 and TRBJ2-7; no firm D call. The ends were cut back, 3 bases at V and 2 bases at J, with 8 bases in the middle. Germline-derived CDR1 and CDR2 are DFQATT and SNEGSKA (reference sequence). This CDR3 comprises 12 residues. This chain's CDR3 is CSASSPAYEQYF. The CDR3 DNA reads TGCAGTGCTAGCAGTCCCGCCTACGAGCAGTACTTC.

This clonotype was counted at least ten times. DNA of the CDR3: TGTGCCAGCAGTCCTACTGTACAGGGGGTCTATGGCTACACCTTC. Protein product: CASSPTVQGVYGYTF. The chain employs TRBV3-1 and TRBJ1-2; 8 bases align to TRBD1. The CDR3 consists of 15 residues. In germline, CDR1 is LGHDT, CDR2 YNNKEL (reference sequence). After removal of 6 bases from V and 4 bases from J, the junction contained 10 bases not matched to a gene.

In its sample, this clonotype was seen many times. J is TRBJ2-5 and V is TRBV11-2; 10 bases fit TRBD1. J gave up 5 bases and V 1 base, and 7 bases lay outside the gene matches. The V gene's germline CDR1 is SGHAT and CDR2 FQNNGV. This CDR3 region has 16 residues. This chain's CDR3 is CASSLGALGQGETQYF. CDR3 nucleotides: TGTGCCAGCAGCTTAGGGGCGCTGGGACAGGGGGAGACCCAGTACTTC.

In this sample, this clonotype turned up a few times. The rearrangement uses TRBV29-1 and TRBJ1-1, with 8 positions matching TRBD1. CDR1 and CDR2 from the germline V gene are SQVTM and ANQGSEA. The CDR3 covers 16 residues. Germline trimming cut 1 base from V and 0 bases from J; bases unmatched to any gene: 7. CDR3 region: CSVEGLQGVMNTEAFF. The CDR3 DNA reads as TGCAGCGTTGAAGGCCTACAGGGGGTGATGAACACTGAAGCTTTCTTT.

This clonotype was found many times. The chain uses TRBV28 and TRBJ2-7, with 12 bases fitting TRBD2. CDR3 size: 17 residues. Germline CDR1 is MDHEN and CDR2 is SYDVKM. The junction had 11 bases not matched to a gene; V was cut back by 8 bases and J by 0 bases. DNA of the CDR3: TGTGCCAGCGAGAGAGGACTAGCGGGGAAAGGCTCCTACGAGCAGTACTTC. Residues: CASERGLAGKGSYEQYF. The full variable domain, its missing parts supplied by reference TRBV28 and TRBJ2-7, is DVKVTQSSRYLVKRTGEKVFLECVQDMDHENMFWYRQDPGLGLRLIYFSYDVKMKEKGDIPEGYSVSREKKERFSLILESASTNQTSMYLCASERGLAGKGSYEQYFGPGTRLTVT.

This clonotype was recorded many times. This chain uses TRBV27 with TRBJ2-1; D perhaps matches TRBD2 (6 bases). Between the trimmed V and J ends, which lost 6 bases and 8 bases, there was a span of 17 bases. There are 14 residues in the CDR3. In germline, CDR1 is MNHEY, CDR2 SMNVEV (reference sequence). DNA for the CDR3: TGTGCCAGCAGAGACCCCCGGCGGGACCATGAGCAGTTCTTC. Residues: CASRDPRRDHEQFF.

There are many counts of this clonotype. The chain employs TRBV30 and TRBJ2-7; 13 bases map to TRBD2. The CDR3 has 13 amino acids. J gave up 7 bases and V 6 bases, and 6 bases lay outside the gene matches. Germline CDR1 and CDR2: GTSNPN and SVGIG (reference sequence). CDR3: CACRGTSGNEQYF. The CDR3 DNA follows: TGTGCCTGCCGCGGGACTAGCGGGAATGAGCAGTACTTC.

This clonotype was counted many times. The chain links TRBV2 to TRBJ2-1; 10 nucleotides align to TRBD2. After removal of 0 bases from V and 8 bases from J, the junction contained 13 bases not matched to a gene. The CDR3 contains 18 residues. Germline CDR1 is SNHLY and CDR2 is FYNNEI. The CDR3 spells CASSEARLAGVIFDEQFF. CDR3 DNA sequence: TGTGCCAGCAGTGAAGCGAGGCTAGCGGGAGTTATTTTCGATGAGCAGTTCTTC. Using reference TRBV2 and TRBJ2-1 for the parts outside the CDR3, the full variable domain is EPEVTQTPSHQVTQMGQEVILRCVPISNHLYFYWYRQILGQKVEFLVSFYNNEISEKSEIFDDQFSVERPDGSNFTLKIRSTKLEDSAMYFCASSEARLAGVIFDEQFFGPGTRLTVL.

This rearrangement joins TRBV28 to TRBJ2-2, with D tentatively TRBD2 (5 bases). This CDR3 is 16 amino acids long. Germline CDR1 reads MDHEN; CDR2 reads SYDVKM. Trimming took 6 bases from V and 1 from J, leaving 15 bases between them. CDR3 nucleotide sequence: TGTGCCAGCAGCCCCTTTAGCGTAAGGAACACCGGGGAGCTGTTTTTT. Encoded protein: CASSPFSVRNTGELFF.

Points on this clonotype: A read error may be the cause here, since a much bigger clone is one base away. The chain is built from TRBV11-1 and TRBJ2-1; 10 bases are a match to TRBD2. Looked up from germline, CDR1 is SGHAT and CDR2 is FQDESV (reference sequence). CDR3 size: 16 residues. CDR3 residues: CASSPRTSGSYNEQSF. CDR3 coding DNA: TGTGCCAGCAGCCCCAGGACTAGCGGATCCTACAATGAGCAGTCCTTC.

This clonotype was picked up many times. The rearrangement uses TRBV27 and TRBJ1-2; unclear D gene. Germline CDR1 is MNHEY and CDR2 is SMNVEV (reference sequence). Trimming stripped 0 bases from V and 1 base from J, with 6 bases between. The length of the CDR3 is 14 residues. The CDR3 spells CASSLSSGNYGYTF. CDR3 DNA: TGTGCCAGCAGTTTATCATCGGGTAACTATGGCTACACCTTC.

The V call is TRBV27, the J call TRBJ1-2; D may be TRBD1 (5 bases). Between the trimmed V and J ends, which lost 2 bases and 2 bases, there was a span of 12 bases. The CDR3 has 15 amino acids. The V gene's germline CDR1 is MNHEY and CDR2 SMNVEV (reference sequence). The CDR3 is CASSLEAGRNYGYTF. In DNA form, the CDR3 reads TGTGCCAGCAGTTTAGAGGCAGGGAGGAACTATGGCTACACCTTC.

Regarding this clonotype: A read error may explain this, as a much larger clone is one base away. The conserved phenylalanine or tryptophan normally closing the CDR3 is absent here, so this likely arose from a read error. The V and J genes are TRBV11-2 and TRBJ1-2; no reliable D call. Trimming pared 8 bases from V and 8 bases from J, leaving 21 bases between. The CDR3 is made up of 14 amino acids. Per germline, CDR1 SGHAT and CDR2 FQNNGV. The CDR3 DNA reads TGTGCCAGCCCATTTCCCACAGCCTCGTCCGGCTACACCTAC. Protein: CASPFPTASSGYTY.

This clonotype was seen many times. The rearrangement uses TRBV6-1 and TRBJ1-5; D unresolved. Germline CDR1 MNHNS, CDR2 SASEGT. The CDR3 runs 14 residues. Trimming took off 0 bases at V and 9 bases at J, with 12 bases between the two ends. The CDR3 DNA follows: TGTGCCAGCAGTGAAGCGACGGTAATCTGGCCCCAGCATTTT. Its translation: CASSEATVIWPQHF.